One sample yielded the 25 T cell receptor beta chains listed below, sequenced in a study of T cell changes during pregnancy in multiple sclerosis (dated by TCRdb to about 2019). Receptor libraries were prepared by the immunoSEQ multiplex PCR assay. Entries here come from immuneACCESS through TCRdb and include only in-frame sequences with V and J called. Some clones fail to appear in such tables; in the studies checked, an unresolved V gene covers under half of the shortfall, and the cause of the remainder is unknown. The sample table shows some 61,000 clones, and around 90% are seen once. Roughly 0.85% of the sample is in the top ten clones. The starting material was peripheral blood, obtained in the second trimester of pregnancy. These receptors were collected from a female donor with multiple sclerosis, enrolled in a pregnancy study.

The genes are TRBV2 and TRBJ2-1, with 7 positions matching TRBD1. The J segment lost 4 bases and the V segment lost 9 bases, leaving 12 bases of the junction unmatched. This CDR3 spans 15 amino acids. CDR1 is SNHLY, CDR2 FYNNEI, per germline. The CDR3 DNA is TGTGCCAGTACTAACCCGGGACAGCAATACAATGAGCAGTTCTTC. It encodes CASTNPGQQYNEQFF.

This clone was recorded a few times. This chain joins TRBV7-9 and TRBJ1-6; D remains ambiguous. CDR3 length: 16 amino acids. The ends were cut back, 5 bases at V and 7 bases at J, with 18 bases in the middle. CDR1 SEHNR and CDR2 FQNEAQ come from the germline V gene (reference sequence). CDR3 protein: CASSPTEGAGNSPLHF. The DNA for the CDR3 is TGTGCCAGCAGCCCCACTGAGGGCGCGGGAAATTCACCCCTCCACTTT.

This clone has only a few counts. CDR3 nucleotides: TGTGCCAGCAGCTCCTCAGTGAACACTGAAGCTTTCTTT. Translated, it gives CASSSSVNTEAFF. The rearrangement links TRBV7-2 to TRBJ1-1, with unresolved D. CDR1 and CDR2 from the germline V gene are SGHTA and FQGNSA. The ends were cut back, 4 bases at V and 0 bases at J, with 6 bases in the middle. This CDR3 region has 13 residues.

The rearrangement joins TRBV7-2 to TRBJ1-5; TRBD1 matches 7 bases. The V gene's germline CDR1 is SGHTA and CDR2 FQGNSA. V trimming: 5 bases; J trimming: 1 base; junction bases outside the gene matches: 11. This CDR3 region has 17 residues. The CDR3 DNA reads TGTGCCAGCAGCACCCTTGACAGGGCCCGAAGCAATCAGCCCCAGCATTTT. Its protein product is CASSTLDRARSNQPQHF.

V and J are TRBV9 and TRBJ2-3; D might be TRBD2 (5 bases). The V end lost 0 bases, the J end lost 0 bases, and 8 bases lay between the germline ends. Germline CDR1 reads SGDLS; CDR2 reads YYNGEE. The CDR3 totals 15 residues. CDR3 region: CASSVVSGSTDTQYF. Here the CDR3 DNA reads TGTGCCAGCAGCGTAGTGTCGGGGAGCACAGATACGCAGTATTTT.

This chain connects TRBV2 to TRBJ2-7, with 7 bases aligning to TRBD2. Germline-derived CDR1 and CDR2 are SNHLY and FYNNEI. The J segment lost 2 bases and the V segment lost 6 bases, leaving 16 bases of the junction unmatched. The CDR3 totals 17 residues. The CDR3 is CASRGDTFSGPPYEQYF. The CDR3 coding sequence is TGTGCCAGCAGGGGCGACACCTTTAGCGGGCCTCCCTACGAGCAGTACTTC.

This chain joins TRBV7-2 and TRBJ2-5, with D unresolved. The CDR3 length is 13 residues. From germline, CDR1 is SGHTA and CDR2 FQGNSA. V was cut by 6 bases and J by 0 bases, with 8 bases left in between. The CDR3 DNA reads as TGTGCCAGCAGTTCCAGGAACCAAGAGACCCAGTACTTC. This sequence encodes CASSSRNQETQYF.

The rearrangement joins TRBV15 to TRBJ2-1; D gene unclear. Trimming took 5 bases from V and 5 from J, leaving 13 bases between them. The CDR3 contains 14 residues. The V gene's germline CDR1 is LNHNV and CDR2 YYDKDF (reference sequence). CDR3 coding DNA: TGTGCCACCAGCGGTCGGGTAAAGAACAATGAGCAGTTCTTC. Protein sequence: CATSGRVKNNEQFF.

CDR3 residues: CAISESGREGANVLTF. The CDR3 nucleotides read TGTGCCATCAGTGAGTCGGGACGGGAGGGGGCCAACGTCCTGACTTTC. The chain recombines TRBV10-3 with TRBJ2-6; D is possibly TRBD2 (6 bases). V was clipped by 0 bases and J by 4 bases, with 10 bases between them. There are 16 residues in the CDR3. CDR1 and CDR2 (germline): ENHRY, SYGVKD.

CDR3 coding DNA: TGTGCCAGCAGCCCCCCCGCGGGGGGCTCACCCTACGAGCAGTACTTC. Its protein is CASSPPAGGSPYEQYF. This rearrangement joins TRBV7-2 to TRBJ2-7, with TRBD2 matching 8 bases. Germline CDR1 reads SGHTA; CDR2 reads FQGNSA. The CDR3 contains 16 residues. V was clipped by 5 bases and J by 2 bases; unmatched bases: 11.

This chain connects TRBV5-1 to TRBJ1-2; D remains unclear. CDR1 is SGHRS, CDR2 YFSETQ, per germline. This CDR3 comprises 14 residues. Between the trimmed V and J ends, which lost 4 bases and 4 bases, there was a span of 14 bases. The CDR3 sequence is CASSLEGIIYGYTF. CDR3 sequence (DNA): TGCGCCAGCAGCCTTGAGGGAATCATCTATGGCTACACCTTC.

V usage is TRBV11-2 and J usage is TRBJ2-1; D not certain. Germline CDR1 and CDR2: SGHAT and FQNNGV. Trimming left V 3 bases short and J 9 bases short, with 3 bases between. The CDR3 runs to 10 residues. The CDR3 reads CASSFSEQFF. CDR3 nucleotides: TGTGCCAGCAGCTTCAGTGAGCAGTTCTTC. Drawing the rest from reference TRBV11-2 and TRBJ2-1, the complete variable domain is EAGVAQSPRYKIIEKRQSVAFWCNPISGHATLYWYQQILGQGPKLLIQFQNNGVVDDSQLPKDRFSAERLKGVDSTLKIQPAKLEDSAVYLCASSFSEQFFGPGTRLTVL.

This clone has a single count. V is TRBV6-1 and J is TRBJ1-1, with D unclear. Germline CDR1 reads MNHNS; CDR2 reads SASEGT. This CDR3 contains 14 residues. V lost 3 bases, J lost 0 bases, and 8 bases lay in between. In DNA form, the CDR3 reads TGTGCCAGCAGTGAGACGGGAATGAACACTGAAGCTTTCTTT. Amino acids: CASSETGMNTEAFF.

V is TRBV29-1 and J is TRBJ2-2; a weak D match, TRBD1 (6 bases). V was clipped by 8 bases and J by 3 bases, with 13 bases between them. Germline CDR1 is SQVTM and CDR2 is ANQGSEA. CDR3 length equals 13 residues. The CDR3 bases are TGCAGCACCCGAGAGGGGGACACCGGGGAGCTGTTTTTT. Its protein product is CSTREGDTGELFF.

The chain uses TRBV21-1 and TRBJ1-2. TRBV21-1 is termed a pseudogene. The CDR3 sequence is 13 residues long. CDR3 region: CASSNPAGYGYTF. The DNA of the CDR3 is TGTGCCAGCAGCAATCCCGCGGGGTATGGCTACACCTTC.

The chain combines TRBV4-3 with TRBJ2-3; 10 positions match TRBD2. Germline-derived CDR1 and CDR2 are LGHNA and YSLEER. The CDR3 is made up of 17 amino acids. Losses at the gene ends were 0 bases for V and 1 base for J; bases not matched to a gene: 4. The CDR3 DNA reads TGCGCCAGCAGCCAAGAAGCGGGGGGGCTGGGCACAGATACGCAGTATTTT. It encodes CASSQEAGGLGTDTQYF.

The rearrangement uses TRBV7-2 and TRBJ1-1, with D tentatively TRBD1 (5 bases). CDR3 length equals 14 residues. V was cut by 2 bases and J by 3 bases, with 10 bases left in between. Germline V CDR1 and CDR2: SGHTA, FQGNSA. DNA of the CDR3: TGTGCCAGCAGCTTACACGCAGGGTACACTGAAGCTTTCTTT. Translating it yields CASSLHAGYTEAFF.

The CDR3 is CASSTRQGLSEQYF. As DNA, the CDR3 is TGTGCCAGCAGCACGCGACAGGGCTTAAGCGAGCAGTACTTC. The chain carries TRBV7-8 and TRBJ2-7, with 7 bases that match TRBD1. V shed 5 bases, J shed 6 bases, and the junction held 10 bases outside the gene matches. Germline V gene lookup returns CDR1 SGHVS and CDR2 FQNEAQ. The CDR3 length is 14 residues. Together with reference TRBV7-8 and TRBJ2-7, the CDR3 gives the full variable domain: GAGVSQSPRYKVAKRGQDVALRCDPISGHVSLFWYQQALGQGPEFLTYFQNEAQLDKSGLPSDRFFAERPEGSVSTLKIQRTQQEDSAVYLCASSTRQGLSEQYFGPGTRLTVT.

This CDR3 reads CASSLPGANEKLFF. In DNA form, the CDR3 reads TGTGCCAGCAGTCTCCCGGGGGCTAATGAAAAACTGTTTTTT. The chain employs TRBV14 and TRBJ1-4, with D possibly TRBD1 on 5 matching bases. The CDR3 consists of 14 residues. With 6 bases removed from V and 3 bases from J, the gap between germline ends came to 11 bases. Germline V CDR1 and CDR2: SGHDN, FVKESK.

This chain links TRBV15 with TRBJ2-7; possible D gene TRBD1, 5 bases. In germline, CDR1 is LNHNV, CDR2 YYDKDF (reference sequence). The CDR3 is 15 amino acids. Trimming removed 1 base at V and 3 bases at J, with 13 bases between. The CDR3 sequence: CATSRGGIQDYEQYF. The CDR3 coding sequence is TGTGCCACCAGCAGAGGGGGCATACAAGACTACGAGCAGTACTTC.

V usage is TRBV7-3 and J usage is TRBJ2-1, with a weak D call TRBD2 (5 bases). The CDR3 is made up of 14 amino acids. Per germline, CDR1 SGHTA and CDR2 FQGTGA. Trimming left V 5 bases short and J 1 base short, with 9 bases between. Written as DNA, the CDR3 is TGTGCCAGCAGCCGGGGTACATCCTACAATGAGCAGTTCTTC. Translated: CASSRGTSYNEQFF.

The chain joins TRBV19 to TRBJ2-2; TRBD1 agrees at 7 bases. The CDR3 is made up of 13 amino acids. J lost 4 bases, V lost 7 bases, and 3 bases had no gene match. Germline V CDR1 and CDR2: LNHDA, SQIVND (reference sequence). This CDR3 reads CASTGQTTGELFF. The CDR3 nucleotides are TGTGCCAGTACGGGACAGACCACCGGGGAGCTGTTTTTT.

The genes are TRBV6-5 and TRBJ2-5, with TRBD1 identical over 7 bases. From germline, CDR1 is MNHEY and CDR2 SVGAGI. There are 13 residues in the CDR3. V trimming: 5 bases; J trimming: 5 bases; junction bases outside the gene matches: 5. The CDR3 sequence: CASSQTGFETQYF. For the CDR3, the DNA is TGTGCCAGCAGTCAGACAGGGTTCGAGACCCAGTACTTC.

This chain links TRBV5-6 with TRBJ1-1; TRBD1 is a possible D gene (5 bases). CDR1 and CDR2 from the germline V gene are SGHDT and YYEEEE. Trimming took off 6 bases at V and 7 bases at J, with 16 bases between the two ends. The CDR3 is made up of 13 amino acids. Here the CDR3 DNA reads TGTGCCAGCACCAAAGCGGGGGGACTTGAAGCTTTCTTT. Translating gives CASTKAGGLEAFF. Using reference TRBV5-6 and TRBJ1-1 for the parts outside the CDR3, the full variable domain is DAGVTQSPTHLIKTRGQQVTLRCSPKSGHDTVSWYQQALGQGPQFIFQYYEEEERQRGNFPDRFSGHQFPNYSSELNVNALLLGDSALYLCASTKAGGLEAFFGQGTRLTVV.

The chain recombines TRBV7-8 with TRBJ2-4; 8 bases are a match to TRBD1. The length of the CDR3 is 14 residues. V lost 5 bases to trimming and J lost 8 bases; unmatched junction nucleotides: 8. CDR1 is SGHVS and CDR2 is FQNEAQ in the germline V gene. The CDR3: CASSPDRARDIQYF. The CDR3, as DNA: TGTGCCAGCAGCCCGGACAGGGCTCGGGACATTCAGTACTTC.